These 27 T cell receptor beta chains share one sample of origin, sequenced in a study of PD-1 blockade in classical Hodgkin lymphoma. Each patient's relapse followed autologous stem cell transplantation, and brentuximab vedotin exposure varied. The repertoire was sequenced with immunoSEQ multiplex PCR; TCRdb's copy has only in-frame clones and lacks some. The sample contains roughly 16,000 clones, about 80% of which appear only once. Specimen: peripheral blood mononuclear cells (PBMCs), collected before the second cycle of nivolumab. All receptors derive from a human donor with classical Hodgkin lymphoma.

The chain is built from TRBV5-6 and TRBJ2-1; D gene ambiguous. From germline, CDR1 is SGHDT and CDR2 YYEEEE. This CDR3 is 14 amino acids long. V lost 4 bases and J 10 bases, leaving 18 bases between the germline ends. This CDR3 is CASSVSRTSREQFF. DNA for the CDR3: TGTGCCAGCAGCGTATCCCGGACCAGCCGGGAGCAGTTCTTC.

The chain links TRBV13 to TRBJ1-2; the D gene is possibly TRBD1 (6 bases). Germline V lookup: CDR1 PRHDT, CDR2 FYEKMQ (reference sequence). The V and J ends lost 0 bases and 6 bases respectively, with 11 bases between them. The CDR3 is 14 residues long. CDR3 sequence: CASSLGTGGDGYTF. The CDR3 bases are TGTGCCAGCAGCTTAGGCACCGGGGGCGATGGCTACACCTTC. Looking up the rest from reference TRBV13 and TRBJ1-2 gives the full variable domain: AAGVIQSPRHLIKEKRETATLKCYPIPRHDTVYWYQQGPGQDPQFLISFYEKMQSDKGSIPDRFSAQQFSDYHSELNMSSLELGDSALYFCASSLGTGGDGYTFGSGTRLTVV.

The V gene is TRBV5-1, the J gene TRBJ2-1, with D maybe TRBD1 (5 bases). Germline loops: CDR1 SGHRS, CDR2 YFSETQ. The germline V and J ends were trimmed by 0 bases and 6 bases, with 13 bases remaining between them. The CDR3 totals 15 residues. CDR3 sequence reads: CASSLDAGILNEQFF. CDR3 in DNA: TGCGCCAGCAGCTTGGATGCAGGGATCCTCAATGAGCAGTTCTTC.

CDR3 sequence reads: CASSFLGRAADTQYF. The CDR3 DNA reads TGTGCCAGCAGCTTCCTGGGCCGAGCGGCAGATACGCAGTATTTT. The chain joins TRBV7-2 to TRBJ2-3; TRBD2 is a possible D gene (5 bases). V lost 3 bases and J lost 4, with 14 bases in between. The CDR3 length is 15 residues. CDR1 is SGHTA, CDR2 FQGNSA, per germline.

This sequence joins TRBV6-6 and TRBJ2-3; perhaps TRBD2 as D (5 bases). The CDR3 sequence is 15 residues long. The germline CDR1 and CDR2 sequences are MNHNY and SVGAGI (reference sequence). V was pared by 0 bases and J by 4 bases, with 11 bases between. Written as DNA, the CDR3 is TGTGCCAGCAGTTACTCCCTAGCTAGACCAGATACGCAGTATTTT. Translating it yields CASSYSLARPDTQYF.

This clone showed up just a few times. The chain couples TRBV6-1 to TRBJ1-2; maybe TRBD1 (5 bases). This CDR3 comprises 14 residues. CDR1 MNHNS and CDR2 SASEGT come from the germline V gene. The V end was cut by 6 bases, the J end by 8 bases, with 19 bases between. CDR3 coding DNA: TGTGCCAGCAGCGGGTGGGGGTCGGGAGGCGGCTACACCTTC. Protein product: CASSGWGSGGGYTF.

V usage is TRBV11-2 and J usage is TRBJ1-2, with unresolved D. Germline loops: CDR1 SGHAT, CDR2 FQNNGV. V dropped 0 bases and J dropped 7 bases, with 15 bases sitting between them. The CDR3 has 15 residues. The CDR3 bases are TGTGCCAGCAGCTTAGAAGGTGCGGTGCTGGCTGGCTACACCTTC. Encoded protein: CASSLEGAVLAGYTF. Using reference TRBV11-2 and TRBJ1-2 for the parts outside the CDR3, the full variable domain is EAGVAQSPRYKIIEKRQSVAFWCNPISGHATLYWYQQILGQGPKLLIQFQNNGVVDDSQLPKDRFSAERLKGVDSTLKIQPAKLEDSAVYLCASSLEGAVLAGYTFGSGTRLTVV.

This clone was seen just once. The chain links TRBV7-2 to TRBJ2-5; D call uncertain. The V end was cut by 0 bases, the J end by 4 bases, with 9 bases between. In germline, CDR1 is SGHTA, CDR2 FQGNSA. CDR3 length: 14 amino acids. The CDR3 bases are TGTGCCAGCAGCTTAGCCGAGGCGACAGAGACCCAGTACTTC. Translation gives CASSLAEATETQYF. Full variable domain (outside the CDR3, taken from reference TRBV7-2 and TRBJ2-5): GAGVSQSPSNKVTEKGKDVELRCDPISGHTALYWYRQSLGQGLEFLIYFQGNSAPDKSGLPSDRFSAERTGGSVSTLTIQRTQQEDSAVYLCASSLAEATETQYFGPGTRLLVL.

The V call is TRBV5-1, the J call TRBJ2-1, with D tentatively TRBD2 (6 bases). V lost 0 bases to trimming and J lost 7 bases, with 14 bases between them. CDR1 SGHRS and CDR2 YFSETQ come from the germline V gene. The CDR3 spans 15 residues. The CDR3 DNA sequence: TGCGCCAGCAGCTTGGATGGGGGGACCTCTAATGAGCAGTTCTTC. Translation gives CASSLDGGTSNEQFF.

This clone is a singleton in its sample. V and J are TRBV2 and TRBJ1-1; the D gene is possibly TRBD1 (5 bases). The CDR3 is 14 residues long. Trimming took 6 bases from V and 1 from J, leaving 12 bases between them. The V gene's germline CDR1 is SNHLY and CDR2 FYNNEI. For the CDR3, the DNA is TGTGCCAGCAGCGAGGGCCAGGGGAACACTGAAGCTTTCTTT. It translates to CASSEGQGNTEAFF.

V usage is TRBV19 and J usage is TRBJ2-3; D is possibly TRBD2 (6 bases). The CDR3 contains 13 residues. V was shortened by 4 bases and J by 8 bases, with 13 bases between the two germline ends. CDR1 is LNHDA and CDR2 is SQIVND in the germline V gene (reference sequence). DNA of the CDR3: TGTGCCAGTAGTAATGCCCAGGGAGGTACGCAGTATTTT. Translated: CASSNAQGGTQYF.

The chain is built from TRBV9 and TRBJ1-1; D possibly corresponds to TRBD1 (6 bases). The CDR3 covers 16 residues. V lost 4 bases and J 2 bases, leaving 18 bases between the germline ends. The germline CDR1 and CDR2 sequences are SGDLS and YYNGEE. The CDR3 nucleotides are TGTGCCAGCAGCACAACCCCACAGGGTAGAAACACTGAAGCTTTCTTT. It specifies CASSTTPQGRNTEAFF.

V and J are TRBV29-1 and TRBJ1-3, with D perhaps TRBD1 (6 bases). Deletions cut 6 bases from V and 6 bases from J, with 9 bases between. Germline CDR1 is SQVTM and CDR2 is ANQGSEA. The CDR3 covers 11 residues. CDR3 DNA sequence: TGCAGCGTCCACAGGGAAAACACCATATATTTT. Translated, it gives CSVHRENTIYF.

The chain recombines TRBV6-6 with TRBJ1-4, with unresolved D. This CDR3 contains 12 residues. CDR1 and CDR2 from the germline V gene are MNHNY and SVGAGI (reference sequence). V dropped 6 bases and J dropped 8 bases, with 10 bases sitting between them. In DNA, the CDR3 is TGTGCCAGCAGCCTCCTCCGCGAAAAACTGTTTTTT. It codes for CASSLLREKLFF.

The chain joins TRBV12-5 to TRBJ1-2; a possible D gene is TRBD1 (5 bases). Germline assignment: CDR1 LGHNT and CDR2 FRNRAP. Trimming cost V 1 base and J 4 bases, with 10 bases left between them. The CDR3 contains 14 residues. The CDR3 DNA reads as TGTGCTAGTGGTTTGGACTTAAGGGGCTATGGCTACACCTTC. This codes for CASGLDLRGYGYTF. The whole variable domain, remainder taken from reference TRBV12-5 and TRBJ1-2, is DARVTQTPRHKVTEMGQEVTMRCQPILGHNTVFWYRQTMMQGLELLAYFRNRAPLDDSGMPKDRFSAEMPDATLATLKIQPSEPRDSAVYFCASGLDLRGYGYTFGSGTRLTVV.

This chain uses TRBV7-2 with TRBJ2-6, with 8 bases matching TRBD2. CDR3 length: 17 amino acids. Unmatched junction bases numbered 12, after V lost 6 bases and J lost 5 bases. Germline CDR1 is SGHTA and CDR2 is FQGNSA. The CDR3 spells CASRRGVAINRANVLTF. In DNA, the CDR3 is TGTGCCAGCAGGCGGGGGGTCGCCATCAATAGGGCCAACGTCCTGACTTTC.

The count of this clone is one. The rearrangement links TRBV4-3 to TRBJ2-3; TRBD2 might be the D (6 bases). Trimming cost V 0 bases and J 10 bases, with 11 bases left between them. The V gene's germline CDR1 is LGHNA and CDR2 YSLEER. This CDR3 is built from 13 residues. The CDR3 DNA follows: TGCGCCAGCAGCCAAGATCTTCCGGGGGCGCAGTATTTT. It is translated as CASSQDLPGAQYF.

The chain is built from TRBV9 and TRBJ2-3, with D unresolved. CDR1 and CDR2 (germline): SGDLS, YYNGEE. Between the trimmed V and J ends, which lost 5 bases and 2 bases, there was a span of 3 bases. This CDR3 has 11 residues. The CDR3 coding sequence is TGTGCCAGCAGAGTCACAGATACGCAGTATTTT. Its translation: CASRVTDTQYF.

The chain carries TRBV18 and TRBJ2-7; no reliable D call. V was cut by 1 base and J by 6 bases, with 7 bases left in between. Germline values: CDR1 KGHSH, CDR2 LQKENI. There are 12 residues in the CDR3. The CDR3 reads CASSPQTREQYF. Here the CDR3 DNA reads TGTGCCAGCTCACCACAGACTCGCGAGCAGTACTTC.

This clone occurred once. J is TRBJ1-4 and V is TRBV4-1; no definite D call. The ends were cut back, 3 bases at V and 6 bases at J, with 8 bases in the middle. Germline V lookup: CDR1 MGHRA, CDR2 YSYEKL. CDR3 length: 13 amino acids. The chain's CDR3 is CASSHPAYEKLFF. Here the CDR3 DNA reads TGCGCCAGCAGCCACCCTGCCTATGAAAAACTGTTTTTT.

V and J are TRBV7-3 and TRBJ1-1, with D tentatively TRBD1 (6 bases). CDR1 SGHTA and CDR2 FQGTGA come from the germline V gene. The V gene lost 2 bases and the J gene lost 4 bases, with 11 bases spanning the gap. The CDR3 has 14 amino acids. CDR3 coding DNA: TGTGCCAGCAGCTTACAGGGGCCGGGCACTGAAGCTTTCTTT. Translated, it gives CASSLQGPGTEAFF.

This chain joins TRBV28 and TRBJ1-2, with D possibly being TRBD1 (6 bases). The CDR3 has 14 amino acids. Germline V gives CDR1 MDHEN, CDR2 SYDVKM. Trimming removed 3 bases at V and 6 bases at J, with 14 bases between. CDR3 bases: TGTGCCAGCAGTTTTCAGACAGGCTATAATGGCTACACCTTC. Translated: CASSFQTGYNGYTF.

The chain recombines TRBV6-1 with TRBJ1-1; TRBD1 might be the D (5 bases). The CDR3 length is 13 residues. Trimming pared 2 bases from V and 11 bases from J, leaving 15 bases between. Germline-derived CDR1 and CDR2 are MNHNS and SASEGT. DNA for the CDR3: TGTGCCAGCAGTGAATCCGGGACTCTAGGCGCTTTCTTT. Protein sequence: CASSESGTLGAFF.

V and J are TRBV4-3 and TRBJ2-7, with TRBD2 identical over 13 bases. CDR3 length: 17 amino acids. CDR1 LGHNA and CDR2 YSLEER come from the germline V gene. Losses at the gene ends were 4 bases for V and 4 bases for J; bases not matched to a gene: 10. The CDR3 reads CASSRGTSGESEYEQYF. CDR3 DNA: TGCGCCAGCAGCCGCGGGACTAGCGGGGAGAGTGAATACGAGCAGTACTTC.

The chain links TRBV27 to TRBJ1-4; 8 nucleotides match TRBD1. Germline V gene sequence: CDR1 MNHEY, CDR2 SMNVEV (reference sequence). Losses at the gene ends were 4 bases for V and 0 bases for J; bases not matched to a gene: 4. This CDR3 has 16 amino acids. CDR3 sequence reads: CASSYRGVATNEKLFF. Here the CDR3 DNA reads TGTGCCAGCAGTTACAGGGGGGTTGCAACTAATGAAAAACTGTTTTTT.

The chain recombines TRBV7-6 with TRBJ1-3, with no clear D. This CDR3 region has 16 residues. Deletions cut 0 bases from V and 0 bases from J, with 9 bases between. In germline, CDR1 is SGHVS, CDR2 FNYEAQ. CDR3 sequence reads: CASSLAEDSSGNTIYF. Written as DNA, the CDR3 is TGTGCCAGCAGCTTAGCGGAGGATAGCTCTGGAAACACCATATATTTT.

V and J are TRBV28 and TRBJ1-1; TRBD1 is a possible D gene (6 bases). The CDR3 is made up of 13 amino acids. The germline CDR1 and CDR2 sequences are MDHEN and SYDVKM. V was clipped by 7 bases and J by 1 base, with 10 bases between them. The CDR3 loop reads CASMGAANTEAFF. The CDR3 bases are TGTGCCAGCATGGGGGCGGCGAACACTGAAGCTTTCTTT.